The 25 T cell receptor beta chains given below trace back to one sample, sequenced in a study of cytomegalovirus exposure and HLA in healthy donors. PCR amplification relied on 60 Vbeta primers (plus 13 Jbeta primers). The data were produced by immunoSEQ multiplex PCR, yet TCRdb's version contains in-frame clones alone and is incomplete. Of about 140,000 clones in the sample, around 82% were seen once. Sequenced material: PBMCs. The receptors shown here come from a woman younger than 35 in good health and CMV-seropositive.

The chain couples TRBV19 to TRBJ1-5; tentative D call: TRBD1 (5 bases). Germline V gives CDR1 LNHDA, CDR2 SQIVND (reference sequence). The CDR3 is 14 residues long. V was pared by 6 bases and J by 13 bases, with 22 bases between. The CDR3 nucleotides are TGTGCCAGTAGACAGGCGCTGGTAAATCGTCCTCAGCATTTT. This codes for CASRQALVNRPQHF.

The chain couples TRBV5-4 to TRBJ2-3; D is perhaps TRBD1 (5 bases). Germline CDR1 is SGHNT and CDR2 is YYREEE (reference sequence). The CDR3 loop spans 16 amino acids. V gave up 0 bases and J gave up 0 bases, with 11 bases separating them. CDR3 sequence: CASSLAVGPSTDTQYF. CDR3 sequence (DNA): TGTGCCAGCAGCTTGGCTGTGGGGCCTAGCACAGATACGCAGTATTTT.

The CDR3 reads CASSLGTHRDSPLHF. The CDR3 DNA reads TGTGCCAGCAGTCTAGGGACTCATCGCGATTCACCCCTCCACTTT. The chain carries TRBV6-5 and TRBJ1-6; maybe TRBD1 (5 bases). There are 15 residues in the CDR3. V was shortened by 5 bases and J by 8 bases, with 16 bases between the two germline ends. Germline values: CDR1 MNHEY, CDR2 SVGAGI.

This sequence joins TRBV29-1 and TRBJ2-7; 9 positions agree with TRBD2. CDR3 size: 14 residues. Germline values: CDR1 SQVTM, CDR2 ANQGSEA. V was clipped by 4 bases and J by 0 bases; unmatched bases: 4. CDR3 DNA: TGCAGCGTTGGGCGGGGGGGAAGCTCCTACGAGCAGTACTTC. Translated, it gives CSVGRGGSSYEQYF.

The chain recombines TRBV29-1 with TRBJ1-2; a possible D gene is TRBD1 (6 bases). This CDR3 contains 12 residues. The V end was cut by 7 bases, the J end by 6 bases, with 15 bases between. The germline gives CDR1 SQVTM, CDR2 ANQGSEA. DNA of the CDR3: TGCAGCGCTGGACAGACCGCCAATGGCTACACCTTC. It yields the protein CSAGQTANGYTF.

This clone came up a few times. The chain carries TRBV6-1 and TRBJ1-6; 8 bases fit TRBD1. The CDR3 sequence is 14 residues long. V shed 3 bases and J 10 bases; nucleotides not matched to a gene: 5. The germline CDR1 and CDR2 sequences are MNHNS and SASEGT. DNA for the CDR3: TGTGCCAGCAGTGAGAGGACAGGGAGGTCACCCCTCCACTTT. As protein: CASSERTGRSPLHF.

V is TRBV6-5 and J is TRBJ2-7; tentatively, D is TRBD1 (5 bases). V lost 0 bases, J lost 3 bases, and 15 bases lay in between. This CDR3 is built from 16 residues. Germline V gene data show CDR1 as MNHEY and CDR2 as SVGAGI. The CDR3 is CASSYSIKNRNYEQYF. CDR3 nucleotides: TGTGCCAGCAGTTACTCGATCAAAAACAGGAACTACGAGCAGTACTTC.

There are a few counts of this clone. The chain combines TRBV5-3 with TRBJ2-7; TRBD1 aligns across 7 bases. TRBV5-3 is an open reading frame, and its role is uncertain. CDR3 length: 14 amino acids. V shed 4 bases and J 6 bases; nucleotides not matched to a gene: 10. For the CDR3, the DNA is TGTGCCAGAAGCCTCGGACAGGTGGGGAGCGAGCAGTACTTC. Its protein product is CARSLGQVGSEQYF.

The V gene is TRBV5-1, the J gene TRBJ1-4; no firm D call. Trimming took off 4 bases at V and 7 bases at J, with 23 bases between the two ends. The CDR3 length is 17 residues. Germline V gives CDR1 SGHRS, CDR2 YFSETQ. CDR3 in DNA: TGCGCCAGCAGCCCCACGGAAGGACTCCAAGAGGGTGAAAAACTGTTTTTT. The encoded protein is CASSPTEGLQEGEKLFF.

This chain connects TRBV10-3 to TRBJ2-3; TRBD2 agrees at 10 bases. V lost 9 bases, J lost 0 bases, and 18 bases stayed unmatched. Germline CDR1 ENHRY, CDR2 SYGVKD. This CDR3 contains 19 residues. The CDR3 spells CAIGGITSGAESSTDTQYF. DNA of the CDR3: TGTGCCATTGGAGGAATAACTAGCGGGGCAGAATCTAGCACAGATACGCAGTATTTT.

The V call is TRBV18, the J call TRBJ2-1; 11 bases agree with TRBD2. V was pared by 6 bases and J by 8 bases, with 9 bases of the junction left unmatched. Germline CDR1 reads KGHSH; CDR2 reads LQKENI. CDR3 length equals 15 residues. The CDR3 nucleotides are TGTGCCAGCTCGCCGGGACTAGCGGCTAGAGATGAGCAGTTCTTC. This codes for CASSPGLAARDEQFF.

The chain joins TRBV7-9 to TRBJ1-1; TRBD1 matches 7 bases. Germline CDR1 SEHNR, CDR2 FQNEAQ (reference sequence). Trimming cost V 4 bases and J 6 bases; bases outside gene matches: 2. The CDR3 has 12 amino acids. In DNA form, the CDR3 reads TGTGCCAGCAGCTCTGGGACAGCTGAAGCTTTCTTT. Translating gives CASSSGTAEAFF.

Turning to this clone: Other DNA sequences in this specimen translate into the identical CDR3. This chain uses TRBV19 with TRBJ1-1; D is ambiguous. The germline CDR1 and CDR2 sequences are LNHDA and SQIVND (reference sequence). V lost 3 bases and J 0 bases, leaving 11 bases between the germline ends. The CDR3 loop spans 15 amino acids. The chain's CDR3 is CASSISAGMNTEAFF. In DNA form, the CDR3 reads TGTGCCAGTAGTATTTCTGCCGGGATGAACACTGAAGCTTTCTTT.

V usage is TRBV5-1 and J usage is TRBJ2-1; 7 bases line up with TRBD2. The germline V gene has CDR1 SGHRS and CDR2 YFSETQ. V gave up 2 bases and J gave up 0 bases; unmatched junction bases: 8. The CDR3 totals 17 residues. The DNA for the CDR3 is TGCGCCAGCAGCTTCCATCTAGCGGCCACCTCCTACAATGAGCAGTTCTTC. The encoded protein is CASSFHLAATSYNEQFF.

The chain recombines TRBV5-1 with TRBJ2-6; 7 bases agree with TRBD2. CDR3 length equals 14 residues. Germline CDR1 SGHRS, CDR2 YFSETQ. The V segment lost 5 bases and the J segment 13 bases; nucleotides outside the gene matches: 12. The CDR3 here is CASREIRDYKVLTF. Written as DNA, the CDR3 is TGCGCCAGCAGAGAGATCCGGGACTACAAGGTCCTGACTTTC.

The chain has TRBV27 and TRBJ2-2, with D maybe TRBD2 (5 bases). The CDR3 is made up of 11 amino acids. CDR1 and CDR2 from the germline V gene are MNHEY and SMNVEV (reference sequence). Between the trimmed V and J ends, which lost 3 bases and 12 bases, there was a span of 8 bases. The CDR3 nucleotides are TGTGCCAGCAGTTTTGGGGAGAAGCTGTTTTTT. Its translation is CASSFGEKLFF.

The chain uses TRBV19 and TRBJ1-1; weak D call: TRBD1 (5 bases). V gave up 5 bases and J gave up 0 bases, with 10 bases separating them. This CDR3 region has 14 residues. Looked up from germline, CDR1 is LNHDA and CDR2 is SQIVND (reference sequence). Written as DNA, the CDR3 is TGTGCCAGTAGTGACAGCTTCATGAACACTGAAGCTTTCTTT. Protein: CASSDSFMNTEAFF.

This sequence joins TRBV10-3 and TRBJ2-7, with D possibly being TRBD1 (5 bases). From germline, CDR1 is ENHRY and CDR2 SYGVKD. CDR3 size: 14 residues. Trimming took off 5 bases at V and 2 bases at J, with 13 bases between the two ends. Here the CDR3 reads CAISIDSNPYEQYF. The CDR3 coding sequence is TGTGCCATCAGTATAGACAGCAATCCCTACGAGCAGTACTTC.

The V gene is TRBV5-5, the J gene TRBJ1-3; 8 bases align to TRBD1. The CDR3 loop spans 15 amino acids. V dropped 4 bases and J dropped 1; count of bases not matched to a gene: 4. CDR1 and CDR2 (germline): SGHKS, YYEKEE (reference sequence). The CDR3: CASSIWTGSGNTIYF. The CDR3 DNA is TGTGCCAGCAGCATATGGACAGGGTCTGGAAACACCATATATTTT.

V is TRBV5-1 and J is TRBJ1-2, with unresolved D. The CDR3 extends over 15 amino acids. With 7 bases removed from V and 7 bases from J, the gap between germline ends came to 23 bases. Germline assignment: CDR1 SGHRS and CDR2 YFSETQ. The chain's CDR3 is CASQTSTAESSGYTF. The CDR3 region has the DNA TGCGCCAGCCAGACGTCTACCGCGGAGTCTTCTGGCTACACCTTC.

CDR3 bases: TGTGCCAGCAGCCCCCACAGGGGAAGATATTTT. Protein product: CASSPHRGRYF. This chain uses TRBV21-1 with TRBJ1-3; whether TRBD1, the table's D call, matches the DNA was not checked. TRBV21-1 is a recognized pseudogene. The CDR3 loop spans 11 amino acids.

The DNA for the CDR3 is TGCGCCAGCAGCCAAGTGGGGACAGGGGTTAATGAAAAACTGTTTTTT. Its protein product is CASSQVGTGVNEKLFF. The chain uses TRBV4-1 and TRBJ1-4; 10 bases map to TRBD1. The CDR3 is 16 residues long. Per the germline V gene, CDR1 is MGHRA and CDR2 is YSYEKL. V was clipped by 1 base and J by 4 bases; unmatched bases: 3.

The rearrangement uses TRBV9 and TRBJ2-2; 7 bases map to TRBD2. Trimming at V came to 3 bases and at J to 2 bases, leaving 10 bases not matched to a gene. This CDR3 has 17 residues. CDR1 and CDR2 from the germline V gene are SGDLS and YYNGEE. This CDR3 is CASSAPWGGSNTGELFF. CDR3 DNA sequence: TGTGCCAGCAGCGCCCCCTGGGGGGGGTCCAACACCGGGGAGCTGTTTTTT.

The gene calls are TRBV7-6 and TRBJ2-7; D call uncertain. V lost 0 bases and J lost 0, with 3 bases in between. Germline CDR1 and CDR2: SGHVS and FNYEAQ. CDR3 size: 13 residues. CDR3 loop: CASSLASSYEQYF. The CDR3, as DNA: TGTGCCAGCAGCTTAGCTAGCTCCTACGAGCAGTACTTC. The full variable domain, in which reference TRBV7-6 and TRBJ2-7 provide the parts outside the CDR3, is GAGVSQSPRYKVTKRGQDVALRCDPISGHVSLYWYRQALGQGPEFLTYFNYEAQQDKSGLPNDRFSAERPEGSISTLTIQRTEQRDSAMYRCASSLASSYEQYFGPGTRLTVT.

This clone was recorded only once. The chain is built from TRBV7-9 and TRBJ2-5; 7 bases align to TRBD1. V lost 5 bases to trimming and J lost 0 bases; unmatched junction nucleotides: 15. This CDR3 is built from 18 residues. Germline values: CDR1 SEHNR, CDR2 FQNEAQ (reference sequence). The CDR3 protein is CASSPGTDPELYQETQYF. The CDR3 DNA sequence: TGTGCCAGCAGCCCTGGGACAGACCCTGAATTGTACCAAGAGACCCAGTACTTC.